The rows below give T cell receptor beta chains drawn from one sample of a study of T cell repertoires in cytomegalovirus infection. No antigen is known for these receptors. MiXCR was run by TCRdb on the reads, yielding one entry per CDR3 protein. The top ten clones hold roughly 50% of a sample with approximately 81,000 distinct CDR3 sequences, 20% to 30% of them seen once. This specimen consisted of CD8+ T cells from cultured PBMCs, obtained from culture after CMV antigen stimulation. The receptors originated from a human donor in good health (CMV status not recorded). Some clones in this sample may be carry-over from other donors' samples. Both conserved end residues are part of each CDR3. D genes are given only for firm matches. The size entry is marked missing in some rows and otherwise reads once, few, many or a size class.

TRBV27,TRBJ2-2,.,13,.,TGTGCCAGCAGCCGAGCCAATTCCGGGGAGCTGTTTTTT,CASSRANSGELFF
TRBV12-3/TRBV12-4,TRBJ2-7,.,13,many,TGTGCCAGCAGTTTTGGCACCTCCTACGAGCAGTACTTC,CASSFGTSYEQYF
TRBV12-3/TRBV12-4,TRBJ2-7,.,13,.,TGTGCCAGCAGTTTAGCTGGGAGGTACGAGCAGTACTTC,CASSLAGRYEQYF
TRBV27,TRBJ2-5,.,13,.,TGTGCCAGCAGTTTGGGGGGCGCAGGGCCCCAGTACTTC,CASSLGGAGPQYF
TRBV9,TRBJ2-3,.,15,.,TGTGCCAGCAGCGTAGGAGGGAGTGGTGACGATACGCAGTATTTT,CASSVGGSGDDTQYF
TRBV15,TRBJ2-3,TRBD2,17,.,TGTGCCACCAGTACCCCCGGGCGGGAGGGCCTTACAGATACGCAGTATTTT,CATSTPGREGLTDTQYF
TRBV24-1,TRBJ1-2,.,13,few,TGTGCCACCAGTGATTTTGCCTCGAATGGCTACACCTTC,CATSDFASNGYTF
TRBV5-6,TRBJ2-1,.,14,few,TGTGCCAGCAGCTTGGGGGCCGGGTACAATGAGCAGTTCTTC,CASSLGAGYNEQFF
TRBV6-2/TRBV6-3,TRBJ2-1,.,16,.,TGTGCCAGCAGTCTCTTGGGGGCCAGCTCCTACAATGAGCAGTTCTTC,CASSLLGASSYNEQFF
TRBV4-3,TRBJ1-1,.,14,few,TGCGCCAGCAGCGAAGGACAGTGGAACACTGAAGCTTTCTTT,CASSEGQWNTEAFF
TRBV20-1,TRBJ2-3,TRBD2,15,few,TGCAGTGCTTGGGGGACTAGCGATCGGACAGATACGCAGTATTTT,CSAWGTSDRTDTQYF
TRBV6-2/TRBV6-3,TRBJ1-1,.,13,few,TGTGCCAGCAGAATAGGGGTGAACACTGAAGCTTTCTTT,CASRIGVNTEAFF
TRBV7-2,TRBJ2-7,.,13,many,TGTGCCAGCAGCTTAGTTTCGGGGTACGAGCAGTACTTC,CASSLVSGYEQYF
TRBV28,TRBJ2-1,TRBD2,15,few,TGTGCCAGCAGTCTCCCGACTAGCGGGGGGACTGAGCAGTTCTTC,CASSLPTSGGTEQFF
TRBV27,TRBJ1-5,.,13,few,TGTGCCAGCAGTTTAGGGCAAACTCAGCCCCAGCATTTT,CASSLGQTQPQHF
TRBV29-1,TRBJ1-2,.,13,few,TGCAGCGTTGAAGACCTGGGGGGCTATGGCTACACCTTC,CSVEDLGGYGYTF
TRBV3-1,TRBJ2-3,TRBD2,16,.,TGTGCCAGCAGCCAAGAAAGCGGGAGTAACGCAGATACGCAGTATTTT,CASSQESGSNADTQYF
TRBV5-5,TRBJ1-1,.,14,many,TGTGCCAGCAGCTTCCGGGACGGGCACACTGAAGCTTTCTTT,CASSFRDGHTEAFF
TRBV28,TRBJ2-1,TRBD1,16,few,TGTGCCAGCAGGTACGGGACAGGTGGTAGAGACAATGAGCAGTTCTTC,CASRYGTGGRDNEQFF
TRBV5-4,TRBJ2-5,.,14,.,TGTGCCAGCAGCTTAACATTGGCGGAAGAGACCCAGTACTTC,CASSLTLAEETQYF
TRBV7-6,TRBJ2-5,.,18,medium-sized,TGTGCCAGCAGCTTAGCCGGGACTGGGGGCTACGACCAAGAGACCCAGTACTTC,CASSLAGTGGYDQETQYF
TRBV4-1,TRBJ2-4,.,16,few,TGCGCCAGCAGCCCCCGGGACTCAGTAGCCAAAAACATTCAGTACTTC,CASSPRDSVAKNIQYF
TRBV5-6,TRBJ2-7,.,14,.,TGTGCCAGCAGCTACAAGGACCGATGGGGCGAGCAGTACTTC,CASSYKDRWGEQYF
TRBV6-6,TRBJ2-7,.,15,many,TGTGCCAGCAGTTACTCTGGGGGGTCCTCCTACGAGCAGTACTTC,CASSYSGGSSYEQYF
TRBV14,TRBJ1-1,.,13,once,TGTGCCAGCAGCCACCGGGATGCCACTGAAGCTTTCTTT,CASSHRDATEAFF
TRBV7-9,TRBJ1-2,.,14,few,TGTGCCAGCAGCTTAGTAGGGGGGAAGGATGGCTACACCTTC,CASSLVGGKDGYTF
TRBV28,TRBJ2-2,.,16,few,TGTGCCAGCAGCACTTCGGGCCCCGGAGCCACCGGGGAGCTGTTTTTT,CASSTSGPGATGELFF
TRBV11-3,TRBJ2-4,TRBD1,16,.,TGTGCCAGCAGCTTAGCGGACAGGGGGCCCAAAAACATTCAGTACTTC,CASSLADRGPKNIQYF
TRBV6-6,TRBJ2-7,TRBD1,12,few,TGTGCCAGCAGGAGACAGGGGTACGAGCAGTACTTC,CASRRQGYEQYF
TRBV6-1,TRBJ2-1,TRBD1,16,many,TGTGCCAGCAGTGAAGCGCCCAGGGGGCTTGGCAATGAGCAGTTCTTC,CASSEAPRGLGNEQFF
TRBV2,TRBJ2-3,TRBD2,18,many,TGTGCCAGCAGTTCTCCAAAGGTAGCGGGGGGGTCAAAAGATACGCAGTATTTT,CASSSPKVAGGSKDTQYF
TRBV27,TRBJ2-7,TRBD2,16,few,TGTGCCAGCAGTTTGAACGGACTAGCGGGGATATACGAGCAGTACTTC,CASSLNGLAGIYEQYF
TRBV28,TRBJ2-1,.,17,many,TGTGCCAGCAGTTTACACCCGGAGCGGAGACTCTCGAAGGAGCAGTTCTTC,CASSLHPERRLSKEQFF
TRBV5-1,TRBJ2-1,.,13,.,TGCGCCAGCAGCTTTACACTGGAACTTGAGCAGTTCTTC,CASSFTLELEQFF
TRBV7-9,TRBJ2-7,.,14,few,TGTGCCAGCAGCTCCGCGGCAGGGTTCTACGAGCAGTACTTC,CASSSAAGFYEQYF
TRBV27,TRBJ1-1,TRBD1,13,.,TGTGCCAACAGTTCGCACAGGGGCCCTGAAGCTTTCTTT,CANSSHRGPEAFF
TRBV7-2,TRBJ2-1,.,16,.,TGTGCCAGCAGCAAACGGGGGGACACCCTATACAATGAGCAGTTCTTC,CASSKRGDTLYNEQFF
TRBV19,TRBJ2-1,TRBD2,16,few,TGTGCCAGTAGTATATATAGCGGGGTTACCTACAATGAGCAGTTCTTC,CASSIYSGVTYNEQFF
TRBV4-1,TRBJ1-4,.,15,.,TGCGCCAGCAGCCAAGATACAGGAGGCAGGGAAAAACTGTTTTTT,CASSQDTGGREKLFF
TRBV18,TRBJ2-1,TRBD2,15,many,TGTGCCAGCTCCACTAGCGGGGGGAACTACAATGAGCAGTTCTTC,CASSTSGGNYNEQFF
TRBV6-6,TRBJ1-5,TRBD1,16,.,TGTGCCAGCAGTCCTTCCGGGACAGGGGGCCATCAGCCCCAGCATTTT,CASSPSGTGGHQPQHF
TRBV10-3,TRBJ2-5,.,16,many,TGTGCCATCAGTGATCCGGACAGCGAGGCGAGGGAGACCCAGTACTTC,CAISDPDSEARETQYF
TRBV5-6,TRBJ1-1,.,15,.,TGTGCCAGCAGCTTGAATGGTTGGGGGGGCACTGAAGCTTTCTTT,CASSLNGWGGTEAFF
TRBV27,TRBJ2-7,.,15,many,TGTGCCAGCAGATCGACAGAAGGGGACGGTTACGAGCAGTACTTC,CASRSTEGDGYEQYF
TRBV7-2,TRBJ2-1,.,15,many,TGTGCCAGCAGCTTCGACCCGAGTGTACACAATGAGCAGTTCTTC,CASSFDPSVHNEQFF
TRBV24-1,TRBJ2-3,.,16,.,TGTGCCACCAGTGACCGACATAGCGGCGGCACAGATACGCAGTATTTT,CATSDRHSGGTDTQYF
TRBV7-6,TRBJ1-3,.,17,many,TGTGCCAGCAGCTTAGAAGCAGCGATAAGCTCTGGAAACACCATATATTTT,CASSLEAAISSGNTIYF
TRBV12-3/TRBV12-4,TRBJ2-7,.,12,.,TGTGCCAGCAGGGGACGGAGCTACGAGCAGTACTTC,CASRGRSYEQYF
TRBV11-1,TRBJ2-1,TRBD1,17,.,TGTGCCAGCAGCCCCGGACCGGGACAGGGGGACCACAATGAGCAGTTCTTC,CASSPGPGQGDHNEQFF
TRBV27,TRBJ1-1,.,15,few,TGTGCCAGCAGTTCCTTACCCCTTAAGGGGACTGAAGCTTTCTTT,CASSSLPLKGTEAFF
TRBV12-3/TRBV12-4,TRBJ1-1,.,21,many,TGTGCCAGCAGTTTCCTCCTCCGGTTTTCAACAGGGACTCCGATAGACACTGAAGCTTTCTTT,CASSFLLRFSTGTPIDTEAFF